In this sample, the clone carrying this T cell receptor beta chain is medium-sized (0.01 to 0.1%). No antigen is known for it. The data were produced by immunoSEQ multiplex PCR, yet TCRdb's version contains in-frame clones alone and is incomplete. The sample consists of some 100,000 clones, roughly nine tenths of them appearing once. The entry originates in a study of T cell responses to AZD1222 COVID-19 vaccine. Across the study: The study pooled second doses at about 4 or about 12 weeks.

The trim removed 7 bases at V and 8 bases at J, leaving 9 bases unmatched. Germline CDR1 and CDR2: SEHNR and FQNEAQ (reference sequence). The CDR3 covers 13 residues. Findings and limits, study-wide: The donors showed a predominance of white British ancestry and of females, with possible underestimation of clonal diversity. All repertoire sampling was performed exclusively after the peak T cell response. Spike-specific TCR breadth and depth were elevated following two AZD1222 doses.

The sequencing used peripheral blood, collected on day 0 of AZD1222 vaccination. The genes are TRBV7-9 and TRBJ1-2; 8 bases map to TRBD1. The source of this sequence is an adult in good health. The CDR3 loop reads CASKVDRAGGYTF. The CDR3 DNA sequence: TGTGCCAGCAAAGTGGACAGGGCGGGCGGCTACACCTTC.